Below, 8 T cell receptor beta chains from the same sample are listed, as sequenced in a study of PD-1 blockade in classical Hodgkin lymphoma. Some clones are missing from TCRdb's copy, which holds only in-frame ones; the method was immunoSEQ multiplex PCR. The profile covers about 21,000 clones, with more than 80% appearing a single time and 13% taken by the ten largest. Documented time point: cycle 4 day 1 (C4D1), after 6 weeks of nivolumab. After autologous stem cell transplantation all patients relapsed, and prior brentuximab vedotin exposure differed between cohorts. Specimen: peripheral blood mononuclear cells (PBMCs), collected before the fourth cycle of nivolumab. These receptors all come from a human donor with classical Hodgkin lymphoma.

The V and J genes are TRBV5-1 and TRBJ1-4, with a possible D match to TRBD1 (5 bases). Looked up from germline, CDR1 is SGHRS and CDR2 is YFSETQ. V lost 5 bases to trimming and J lost 7 bases, with 12 bases between them. The CDR3 spans 13 residues. The CDR3 nucleotides read TGCGCCAGCAGTCGGGGGGTCCTTGAAAAACTGTTTTTT. This sequence encodes CASSRGVLEKLFF.

V is TRBV19 and J is TRBJ2-6; D not certain. The CDR3 consists of 14 residues. Between the trimmed V and J ends, which lost 7 bases and 0 bases, there was a span of 7 bases. Germline V gives CDR1 LNHDA, CDR2 SQIVND (reference sequence). The CDR3: CASKQISGANVLTF. CDR3 DNA: TGTGCCAGTAAACAGATCTCTGGGGCCAACGTCCTGACTTTC.

The chain uses TRBV11-2 and TRBJ2-3; D is perhaps TRBD2 (6 bases). From germline, CDR1 is SGHAT and CDR2 FQNNGV. Trimming took 4 bases from V and 3 from J, leaving 17 bases between them. The CDR3 is made up of 16 amino acids. The CDR3 reads CASSSNRGSGTDTQYF. CDR3 bases: TGTGCCAGCAGCTCGAACCGGGGGAGCGGGACAGATACGCAGTATTTT.

The chain couples TRBV29-1 to TRBJ2-2, with a possible D match to TRBD2 (5 bases). Deletions cut 4 bases from V and 5 bases from J, with 8 bases between. CDR3 length: 12 residues. CDR1 is SQVTM and CDR2 is ANQGSEA in the germline V gene. The CDR3 DNA reads as TGCAGCGTTGGACTATTTACCGGGGAGCTGTTTTTT. Translated: CSVGLFTGELFF.

This clone was counted a single time. The chain uses TRBV7-3 and TRBJ2-2; 7 positions agree with TRBD1. The CDR3 has 14 residues. The germline V gene has CDR1 SGHTA and CDR2 FQGTGA. Germline trimming cut 4 bases from V and 4 bases from J; bases unmatched to any gene: 3. CDR3 coding DNA: TGTGCCAGCAGCTCGACAGGGATCACCGGGGAGCTGTTTTTT. Translation gives CASSSTGITGELFF.

This chain links TRBV9 with TRBJ2-2; 13 bases agree with TRBD2. The CDR3 extends over 19 amino acids. The germline CDR1 and CDR2 sequences are SGDLS and YYNGEE. J was trimmed by 0 bases and V by 0 bases; bases with no gene match: 5. Written as DNA, the CDR3 is TGTGCCAGCAGCGTAGTAACTAGCGGGAGGGAAACGAACACCGGGGAGCTGTTTTTT. Translating gives CASSVVTSGRETNTGELFF.

The chain is built from TRBV11-2 and TRBJ2-3; 15 bases map to TRBD2. This CDR3 is built from 18 residues. The V and J ends lost 2 bases and 5 bases, in that order; junction bases with no gene match: 8. The germline V gene has CDR1 SGHAT and CDR2 FQNNGV. The CDR3 spells CASSLRRGTSGGIDTQYF. The CDR3 DNA is TGTGCCAGCAGCTTACGGCGAGGGACTAGCGGGGGGATAGATACGCAGTATTTT.

The chain uses TRBV4-2 and TRBJ2-4; D assignment may be TRBD1 or TRBD2 (6 bases each). CDR3 size: 19 residues. Trimming cost V 0 bases and J 5 bases, with 23 bases left between them. Germline CDR1 LGHNA, CDR2 YNFKEQ. CDR3 sequence (DNA): TGTGCCAGCAGCCAAGATCCCACTGTTGGGGGGCCCCCCCAAAACATTCAGTACTTC. Its protein is CASSQDPTVGGPPQNIQYF.